This T cell receptor beta chain was documented in a study of spatial heterogeneity in lung cancer. Turning to the study itself: Alpha-chain sequences were consistently detected in smaller numbers than beta-chain sequences. Combinations of a unique TCR and a UMI were tallied in raw reads, and on average each appeared more than ten times.

Each CDR3 protein gets one entry after TCRdb re-called the 5' RACE reads with MiXCR. The sample contains around 75,000 distinct CDR3 sequences, less than 15% of which appear only once. Turning to this clonotype: What it binds is unknown.

Study conclusions and caveats: There were more appearances of ubiquitous expanded tumor TCRs in blood at resection than at follow-up.

The sample's time point: sample taken at primary tumor resection. The study sequenced unsorted whole RNA from tumor, nontumor lung or frozen PBMC. V dropped 1 base and J dropped 3 bases, with 10 bases sitting between them. Germline CDR1 and CDR2: LGHNA and YSLEER. This CDR3 has 15 residues. Sequenced here: PBMCs, sampled at surgery. The receptor comes from a male donor with early-stage non-small cell lung cancer. The chain employs TRBV4-3 and TRBJ1-5; D is uncertain. The CDR3 nucleotides read TGCGCCAGCAGCCAAGTTTACCCGAACAATCAGCCCCAGCATTTT. Its translation: CASSQVYPNNQPQHF.